This T cell receptor (beta chain) was sequenced during a study of control samples from healthy donors and cancer patients. The CDR3 is 15 amino acids. Germline V gene lookup returns CDR1 MDHEN and CDR2 SYDVKM. J was trimmed by 2 bases and V by 5 bases; bases with no gene match: 7. Assay: immunoSEQ multiplex PCR; the TCRdb copy retains only in-frame clones and omits some. This table holds about 140,000 clones, 94% found once. The clonotype comes from a middle-aged man in good health. The sequenced material came from blood. The chain is built from TRBV28 and TRBJ1-2, with 8 bases aligning to TRBD1. CDR3 loop: CASSIQGGTNYGYTF. The CDR3 DNA is TGTGCCAGCAGTATACAGGGGGGGACAAACTATGGCTACACCTTC.